This T cell receptor (beta chain) comes out of a study of breast tumors, draining lymph nodes, adjacent tissues. Findings of the study overall: The data were judged consistent with most tumor T cells coming from lymph node and expanding in tumor. Tumor T cell lymph node origin was a supported hypothesis, not proven.

Remarks on this clonotype: Its antigen is unknown. As the CDR3 is not closed by the conserved phenylalanine or tryptophan, this likely results from a read error.

Trimming at V came to 2 bases and at J to 6 bases, leaving 2 bases not matched to a gene. The CDR3 totals 14 residues. Germline V CDR1 and CDR2: MNHNY, SVGAGI (reference sequence). A single record per CDR3 protein comes from TCRdb applying MiXCR to the multiplex PCR reads. Seen here are some 120,000 distinct CDR3 sequences, approximately 21% observed once, and the top ten hold 2.2%. Breast cancer patients provided tissue from their axillary draining lymph nodes. The chain joins TRBV6-6 to TRBJ1-5; 9 bases are shared with TRBD1. The receptor's source is a female donor with breast cancer. Some clones in this sample may be carry-over from other donors' samples. Sequences were obtained from axillary lymph node tissue. CDR3 sequence reads: CASSYGTGTQPQHL. CDR3 DNA: TGTGCCAGCAGTTACGGGACAGGGACTCAGCCCCAGCATCTT.